Included here is one TCR beta chain sequence, with context. Its antigen remains unidentified. V gave up 7 bases and J gave up 6 bases; unmatched junction bases: 7. Per the germline V gene, CDR1 is LNHDA and CDR2 is SQIVND (reference sequence). The CDR3 is 14 residues long. TCRdb used MiXCR to reprocess the reads, holding one entry per CDR3 protein. Here the sample spans fewer than 900,000 distinct CDR3 sequences, 29% being singletons. The data originate from a study of T cell repertoires in cytomegalovirus infection. Whole-study results and caveats: Identification of carriers of CMV plus the relevant HLA was performed using cumulative public TCR beta family frequency.

The receptor was derived from a human donor in good health (CMV status not recorded). Some clones in this sample may be carry-over from other donors' samples. This chain connects TRBV19 to TRBJ2-1, with 9 nucleotides matching TRBD2. Sequencing used cultured CD8+ T cells from PBMCs, obtained from culture after CMV antigen stimulation. The DNA for the CDR3 is TGTGCCAGTAATCCAGGGACTAGCCTCAATGAGCAGTTCTTC. Translating gives CASNPGTSLNEQFF.